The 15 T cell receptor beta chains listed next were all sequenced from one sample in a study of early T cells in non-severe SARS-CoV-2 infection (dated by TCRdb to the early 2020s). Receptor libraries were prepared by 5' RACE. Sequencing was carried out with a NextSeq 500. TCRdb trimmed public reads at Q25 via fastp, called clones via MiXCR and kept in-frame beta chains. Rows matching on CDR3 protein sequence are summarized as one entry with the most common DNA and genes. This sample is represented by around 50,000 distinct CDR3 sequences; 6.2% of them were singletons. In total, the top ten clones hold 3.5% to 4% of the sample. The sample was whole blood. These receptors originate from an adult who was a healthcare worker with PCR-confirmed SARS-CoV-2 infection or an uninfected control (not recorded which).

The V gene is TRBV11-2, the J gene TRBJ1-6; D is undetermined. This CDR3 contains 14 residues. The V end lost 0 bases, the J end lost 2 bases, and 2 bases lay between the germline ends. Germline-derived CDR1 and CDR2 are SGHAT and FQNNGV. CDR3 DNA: TGTGCCAGCAGCTTAGAGGCCTATAATTCACCCCTCCACTTT. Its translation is CASSLEAYNSPLHF.

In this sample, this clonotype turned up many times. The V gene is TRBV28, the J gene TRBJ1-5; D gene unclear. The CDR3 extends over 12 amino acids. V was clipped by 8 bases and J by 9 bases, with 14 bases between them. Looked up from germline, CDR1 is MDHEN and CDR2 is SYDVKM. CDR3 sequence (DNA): TGTGCCAGCGACGAATCCCGAAGGCCCCAGCATTTT. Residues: CASDESRRPQHF.

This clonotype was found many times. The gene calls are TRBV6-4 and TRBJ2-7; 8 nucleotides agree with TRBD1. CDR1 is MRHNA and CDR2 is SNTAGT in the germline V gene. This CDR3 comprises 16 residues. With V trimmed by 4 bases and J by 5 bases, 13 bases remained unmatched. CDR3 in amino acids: CASSGEWTGSIHEQYF. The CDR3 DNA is TGTGCCAGCAGTGGGGAGTGGACAGGGTCCATCCACGAGCAGTACTTC.

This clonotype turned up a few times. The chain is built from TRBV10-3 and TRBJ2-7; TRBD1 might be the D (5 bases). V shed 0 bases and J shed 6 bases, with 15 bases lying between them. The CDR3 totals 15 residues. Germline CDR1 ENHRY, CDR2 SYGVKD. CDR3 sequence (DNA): TGTGCCATCAGTGAGTCGTCAGGGAAGTTTCCCGAGCAGTACTTC. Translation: CAISESSGKFPEQYF.

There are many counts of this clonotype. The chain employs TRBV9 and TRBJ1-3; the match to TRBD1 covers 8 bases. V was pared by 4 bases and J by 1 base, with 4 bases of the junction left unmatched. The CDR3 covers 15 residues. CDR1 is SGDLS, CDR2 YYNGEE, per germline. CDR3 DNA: TGTGCCAGCAGCCCCAGACAGGGGTCTGGAAACACCATATATTTT. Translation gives CASSPRQGSGNTIYF.

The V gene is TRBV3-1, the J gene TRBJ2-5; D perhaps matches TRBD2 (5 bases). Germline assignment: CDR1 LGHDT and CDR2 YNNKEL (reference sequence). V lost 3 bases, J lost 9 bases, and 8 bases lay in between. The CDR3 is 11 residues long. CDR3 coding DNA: TGTGCCAGCAGCCAGGCCGGGGCCCAGTACTTC. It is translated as CASSQAGAQYF.

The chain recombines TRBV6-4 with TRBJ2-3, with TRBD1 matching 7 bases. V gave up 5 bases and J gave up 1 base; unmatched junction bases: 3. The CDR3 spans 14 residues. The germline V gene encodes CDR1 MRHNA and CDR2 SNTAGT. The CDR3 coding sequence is TGTGCCAGCAGTCCGCAGGGGGGCACAGATACGCAGTATTTT. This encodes CASSPQGGTDTQYF.

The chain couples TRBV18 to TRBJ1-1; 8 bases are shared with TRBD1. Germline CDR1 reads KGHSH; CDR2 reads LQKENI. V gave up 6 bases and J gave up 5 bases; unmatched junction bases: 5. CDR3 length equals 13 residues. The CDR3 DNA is TGTGCCAGCTCGCGGACAGGGCGGACTGAAGCTTTCTTT. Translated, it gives CASSRTGRTEAFF.

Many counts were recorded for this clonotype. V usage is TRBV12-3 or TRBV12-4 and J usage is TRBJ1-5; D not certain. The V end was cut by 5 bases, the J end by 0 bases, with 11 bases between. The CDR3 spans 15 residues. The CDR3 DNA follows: TGTGCCAGCAGTCCAATTTCTAATAGCAATCAGCCCCAGCATTTT. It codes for CASSPISNSNQPQHF.

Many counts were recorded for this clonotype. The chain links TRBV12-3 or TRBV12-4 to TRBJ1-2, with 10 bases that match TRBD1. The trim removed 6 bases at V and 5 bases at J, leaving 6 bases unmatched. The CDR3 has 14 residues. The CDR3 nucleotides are TGTGCCAGCAGCAGACAGGGGGCAAGGTATGGCTACACCTTC. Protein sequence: CASSRQGARYGYTF.

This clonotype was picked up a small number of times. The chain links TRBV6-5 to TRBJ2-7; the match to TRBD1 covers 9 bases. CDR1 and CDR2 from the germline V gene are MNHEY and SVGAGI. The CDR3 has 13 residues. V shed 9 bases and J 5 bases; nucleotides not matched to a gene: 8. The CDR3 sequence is CASRDRVDHEQYF. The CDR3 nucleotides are TGTGCCAGTCGGGACAGGGTGGACCACGAGCAGTACTTC.

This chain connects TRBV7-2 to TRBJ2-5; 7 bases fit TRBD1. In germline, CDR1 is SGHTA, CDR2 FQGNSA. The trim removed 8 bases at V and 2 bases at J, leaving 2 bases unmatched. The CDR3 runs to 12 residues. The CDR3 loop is CASGQAQETQYF. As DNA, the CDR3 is TGTGCCAGCGGACAGGCACAAGAGACCCAGTACTTC.

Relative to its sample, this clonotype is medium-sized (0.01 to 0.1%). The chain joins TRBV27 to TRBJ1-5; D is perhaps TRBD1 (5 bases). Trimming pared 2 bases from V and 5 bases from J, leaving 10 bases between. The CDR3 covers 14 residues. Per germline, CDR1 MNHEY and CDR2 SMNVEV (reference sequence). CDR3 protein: CASSLEGTHQPQHF. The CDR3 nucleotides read TGTGCCAGCAGTTTAGAAGGGACCCATCAGCCCCAGCATTTT.

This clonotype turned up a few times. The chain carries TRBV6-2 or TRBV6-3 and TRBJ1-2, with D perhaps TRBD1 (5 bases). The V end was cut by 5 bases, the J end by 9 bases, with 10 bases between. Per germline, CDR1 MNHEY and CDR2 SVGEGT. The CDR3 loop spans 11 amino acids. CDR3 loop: CASSRTWSYTF. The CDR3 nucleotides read TGTGCCAGCAGTCGGACATGGAGCTACACCTTC.

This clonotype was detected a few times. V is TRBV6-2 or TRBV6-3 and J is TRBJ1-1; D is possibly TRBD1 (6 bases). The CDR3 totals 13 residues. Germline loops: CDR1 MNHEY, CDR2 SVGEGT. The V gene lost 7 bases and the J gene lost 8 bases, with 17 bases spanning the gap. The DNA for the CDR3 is TGTGCCAGCAAGGACCGGGACATCGGGGAAGCTTTCTTT. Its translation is CASKDRDIGEAFF.